The 22 T cell receptor beta chains below were found in one sample sequenced in a study of blood T cell repertoires in COVID-19. Using immunoSEQ multiplex PCR, the repertoire was profiled, and TCRdb retains in-frame clones only, with some absent. The data contain around 67,000 clones, around 79% of them singletons. Input material: peripheral blood. The receptors were gathered from a woman in her seventies with acute or convalescent COVID-19.

The chain carries TRBV24-1 and TRBJ1-2, with 12 bases that match TRBD1. The CDR3 sequence is 16 residues long. V trimming: 2 bases; J trimming: 6 bases; junction bases outside the gene matches: 6. CDR1 and CDR2 from the germline V gene are KGHDR and SFDVKD. CDR3 residues: CATSDWGTGGSHGYTF. In DNA form, the CDR3 reads TGTGCCACCAGTGATTGGGGGACAGGGGGCAGTCATGGCTACACCTTC.

This chain joins TRBV3-1 (or the pseudogene TRBV3-2) and TRBJ1-2; D might be TRBD1 (5 bases). Germline V gives CDR1 LGHDT, CDR2 YNNKEL (reference sequence). V lost 3 bases, J lost 3 bases, and 17 bases lay in between. There are 16 residues in the CDR3. CDR3 nucleotides: TGTGCCAGCAGCCACGGGACGGGGGTAGTGGACTATGGCTACACCTTC. As protein: CASSHGTGVVDYGYTF.

The chain is built from TRBV27 and TRBJ2-1; D is perhaps TRBD2 (6 bases). This CDR3 has 12 amino acids. The germline V gene encodes CDR1 MNHEY and CDR2 SMNVEV (reference sequence). V dropped 6 bases and J dropped 7 bases, with 10 bases sitting between them. The chain's CDR3 is CASRSEGNEQFF. The DNA of the CDR3 is TGTGCCAGCAGGTCGGAGGGGAATGAGCAGTTCTTC.

This chain uses TRBV7-2 with TRBJ2-5; tentatively, D is TRBD1 (5 bases). V was trimmed by 5 bases and J by 3 bases, leaving 16 bases between them. CDR3 length: 15 residues. The germline gives CDR1 SGHTA, CDR2 FQGNSA. The CDR3 sequence: CASSEYPAQEETQYF. As DNA, the CDR3 is TGTGCCAGCAGCGAGTACCCGGCACAGGAAGAGACCCAGTACTTC. The whole variable domain, remainder taken from reference TRBV7-2 and TRBJ2-5, is GAGVSQSPSNKVTEKGKDVELRCDPISGHTALYWYRQSLGQGLEFLIYFQGNSAPDKSGLPSDRFSAERTGGSVSTLTIQRTQQEDSAVYLCASSEYPAQEETQYFGPGTRLLVL.

This clone was counted only a few times. V usage is TRBV19 and J usage is TRBJ2-7; TRBD1 matches at 8 bases. CDR3 length: 15 residues. Germline CDR1 and CDR2: LNHDA and SQIVND (reference sequence). Trimming removed 5 bases from V and 4 bases from J; junction bases left unmatched: 10. The CDR3 DNA reads as TGTGCCAGTAGTGCCTCCCTCGGGACAGGTTACGAGCAGTACTTC. Its protein is CASSASLGTGYEQYF.

The gene calls are TRBV7-8 and TRBJ1-1; unclear D gene. The ends were cut back, 0 bases at V and 6 bases at J, with 8 bases in the middle. This CDR3 is 13 amino acids long. Germline V lookup: CDR1 SGHVS, CDR2 FQNEAQ. In DNA, the CDR3 is TGTGCCAGCAGCTTAGCTCCTACGGCTGAAGCTTTCTTT. Encoded protein: CASSLAPTAEAFF.

The chain recombines TRBV5-5 with TRBJ2-5, with no clear D. The CDR3 extends over 15 amino acids. Germline CDR1 reads SGHKS; CDR2 reads YYEKEE (reference sequence). Trimming cost V 0 bases and J 3 bases, with 12 bases left between them. The CDR3 here is CASSLAGDGEETQYF. The DNA for the CDR3 is TGTGCCAGCAGCTTGGCCGGAGACGGTGAAGAGACCCAGTACTTC.

V and J are TRBV29-1 and TRBJ1-1, with TRBD1 matching 10 bases. With V trimmed by 7 bases and J by 4 bases, 12 bases remained unmatched. CDR1 and CDR2 from the germline V gene are SQVTM and ANQGSEA. The CDR3 spans 15 residues. CDR3 nucleotides: TGCAGCGCAAAAGATCCGGGACAGGGGATCACTGAAGCTTTCTTT. Translating it yields CSAKDPGQGITEAFF.

The V call is TRBV19, the J call TRBJ2-5; D is possibly TRBD2 (5 bases). Germline CDR1 and CDR2: LNHDA and SQIVND (reference sequence). Trimming removed 0 bases at V and 4 bases at J, with 12 bases between. CDR3 length: 15 residues. This CDR3 is CASSIEASRGETQYF. The CDR3, as DNA: TGTGCCAGTAGTATAGAGGCTAGTCGGGGAGAGACCCAGTACTTC.

CDR3 sequence: CSVEGTGNEQFF. Here the CDR3 DNA reads TGCAGCGTTGAGGGGACAGGGAATGAGCAGTTCTTC. The chain joins TRBV29-1 to TRBJ2-1; 9 bases are a match to TRBD1. Germline V gene sequence: CDR1 SQVTM, CDR2 ANQGSEA. Trimming cost V 3 bases and J 7 bases; bases outside gene matches: 1. The CDR3 is made up of 12 amino acids.

V and J are TRBV11-3 and TRBJ2-1; 10 positions match TRBD2. This CDR3 is built from 15 residues. V shed 2 bases, J shed 8 bases, and the junction held 6 bases outside the gene matches. The germline V gene encodes CDR1 SGHNT and CDR2 YENEEA. The CDR3 loop is CASSLSSGRLDEQFF. The CDR3 nucleotides are TGTGCCAGCAGCTTAAGTAGCGGGAGGTTGGATGAGCAGTTCTTC. The whole variable domain, filled in from reference TRBV11-3 and TRBJ2-1, reads EAGVVQSPRYKIIEKKQPVAFWCNPISGHNTLYWYLQNLGQGPELLIRYENEEAVDDSQLPKDRFSAERLKGVDSTLKIQPAELGDSAVYLCASSLSSGRLDEQFFGPGTRLTVL.

The chain combines TRBV18 with TRBJ1-4; 9 positions agree with TRBD1. This CDR3 has 17 amino acids. CDR1 KGHSH and CDR2 LQKENI come from the germline V gene. V lost 8 bases to trimming and J lost 4 bases; unmatched junction nucleotides: 14. The CDR3 nucleotides read TGTGCCAGCGCCCGGGACAGGGAAATTGGGCTTAATGAAAAACTGTTTTTT. Translated, it gives CASARDREIGLNEKLFF.

The rearrangement uses TRBV7-9 and TRBJ2-1; tentatively, D is TRBD2 (5 bases). The germline V gene has CDR1 SEHNR and CDR2 FQNEAQ (reference sequence). Trimming left V 5 bases short and J 10 bases short, with 9 bases between. This CDR3 spans 11 amino acids. In DNA, the CDR3 is TGTGCCAGCAGCCTGACTAAAGAGCAGTTCTTC. Protein sequence: CASSLTKEQFF. Full variable domain (outside the CDR3, taken from reference TRBV7-9 and TRBJ2-1): DTGVSQNPRHKITKRGQNVTFRCDPISEHNRLYWYRQTLGQGPEFLTYFQNEAQLEKSRLLSDRFSAERPKGSFSTLEIQRTEQGDSAMYLCASSLTKEQFFGPGTRLTVL.

The chain recombines TRBV19 with TRBJ1-6, with 8 positions matching TRBD1. V gave up 6 bases and J gave up 7 bases; unmatched junction bases: 8. CDR1 is LNHDA and CDR2 is SQIVND in the germline V gene (reference sequence). The CDR3 is 15 amino acids. In DNA form, the CDR3 reads TGTGCCAGTAGAGACAGGGGCCACCAGAATTCACCCCTCCACTTT. Encoded protein: CASRDRGHQNSPLHF. Full variable domain (remainder filled in from reference TRBV19 and TRBJ1-6): DGGITQSPKYLFRKEGQNVTLSCEQNLNHDAMYWYRQDPGQGLRLIYYSQIVNDFQKGDIAEGYSVSREKKESFPLTVTSAQKNPTAFYLCASRDRGHQNSPLHFGNGTRLTVT.

The gene calls are TRBV7-8 and TRBJ2-7, with D possibly TRBD2 on 6 matching bases. The V and J ends lost 3 bases and 5 bases respectively, with 17 bases between them. CDR3 length: 15 amino acids. Germline CDR1 and CDR2: SGHVS and FQNEAQ. In DNA form, the CDR3 reads TGTGCCAGCAGCTTGGGACTCCTAACGTCCGACGAGCAGTACTTC. This encodes CASSLGLLTSDEQYF.

This chain links TRBV2 with TRBJ1-1; D gene ambiguous. This CDR3 region has 12 residues. Per the germline V gene, CDR1 is SNHLY and CDR2 is FYNNEI. Trimming left V 3 bases short and J 13 bases short, with 15 bases between. The DNA for the CDR3 is TGTGCCAGCAGTGATACACGGTCGGGAGGTTTCTTT. This sequence encodes CASSDTRSGGFF.

The CDR3 reads CASSTGLAGLQDRDTQYF. DNA for the CDR3: TGTGCCAGTAGTACAGGACTAGCGGGGCTTCAAGATAGAGATACGCAGTATTTT. This rearrangement joins TRBV19 to TRBJ2-3, with 12 bases aligning to TRBD2. The CDR3 spans 18 residues. V trimming: 4 bases; J trimming: 5 bases; junction bases outside the gene matches: 13. The germline V gene encodes CDR1 LNHDA and CDR2 SQIVND (reference sequence). The full variable domain, rest sourced from reference TRBV19 and TRBJ2-3, is DGGITQSPKYLFRKEGQNVTLSCEQNLNHDAMYWYRQDPGQGLRLIYYSQIVNDFQKGDIAEGYSVSREKKESFPLTVTSAQKNPTAFYLCASSTGLAGLQDRDTQYFGPGTRLTVL.

The rearrangement joins TRBV29-1 to TRBJ2-3, with TRBD1 as a possible D gene (6 bases). This CDR3 is built from 13 residues. Looked up from germline, CDR1 is SQVTM and CDR2 is ANQGSEA. Trimming stripped 3 bases from V and 1 base from J, with 8 bases between. CDR3 loop: CSVDSGGTDTQYF. CDR3 nucleotides: TGCAGCGTTGATTCAGGGGGCACAGATACGCAGTATTTT.

J is TRBJ2-2 and V is TRBV5-4; D uncertain. The CDR3 runs to 14 residues. Germline V gene data show CDR1 as SGHNT and CDR2 as YYREEE (reference sequence). V was cut by 0 bases and J by 2 bases, with 5 bases left in between. The CDR3 is CASSLGLNTGELFF. The CDR3 coding sequence is TGTGCCAGCAGCTTGGGACTTAACACCGGGGAGCTGTTTTTT. Combining the CDR3 with reference TRBV5-4 and TRBJ2-2 gives the whole variable domain ETGVTQSPTHLIKTRGQQVTLRCSSQSGHNTVSWYQQALGQGPQFIFQYYREEENGRGNFPPRFSGLQFPNYSSELNVNALELDDSALYLCASSLGLNTGELFFGEGSRLTVL.

The chain's CDR3 is CASRGQWESPLHF. The CDR3 bases are TGTGCCAGCAGGGGACAGTGGGAGTCACCCCTCCACTTT. The chain carries TRBV7-9 and TRBJ1-6; 7 bases match TRBD1. The CDR3 sequence is 13 residues long. CDR1 and CDR2 (germline): SEHNR, FQNEAQ (reference sequence). V shed 6 bases, J shed 10 bases, and the junction held 6 bases outside the gene matches.

The chain carries TRBV13 and TRBJ2-1; no firm D call. The germline gives CDR1 PRHDT, CDR2 FYEKMQ (reference sequence). The V end lost 0 bases, the J end lost 4 bases, and 16 bases lay between the germline ends. The CDR3 is 17 amino acids. Here the CDR3 reads CASSLGTSLTIYNEQFF. In nucleotides, the CDR3 is TGTGCCAGCAGCTTAGGGACTTCCCTCACCATTTACAATGAGCAGTTCTTC. Filled out from reference TRBV13 and TRBJ2-1, the complete variable domain reads AAGVIQSPRHLIKEKRETATLKCYPIPRHDTVYWYQQGPGQDPQFLISFYEKMQSDKGSIPDRFSAQQFSDYHSELNMSSLELGDSALYFCASSLGTSLTIYNEQFFGPGTRLTVL.

The V gene is TRBV27, the J gene TRBJ1-5; tentatively, D is TRBD1 (5 bases). Germline loops: CDR1 MNHEY, CDR2 SMNVEV (reference sequence). Trimming removed 6 bases from V and 1 base from J, with 10 bases in between. The CDR3 contains 14 residues. As DNA, the CDR3 is TGTGCCAGCAGGGCCTCAGGGAGCAATCAGCCCCAGCATTTT. This gives the protein CASRASGSNQPQHF.